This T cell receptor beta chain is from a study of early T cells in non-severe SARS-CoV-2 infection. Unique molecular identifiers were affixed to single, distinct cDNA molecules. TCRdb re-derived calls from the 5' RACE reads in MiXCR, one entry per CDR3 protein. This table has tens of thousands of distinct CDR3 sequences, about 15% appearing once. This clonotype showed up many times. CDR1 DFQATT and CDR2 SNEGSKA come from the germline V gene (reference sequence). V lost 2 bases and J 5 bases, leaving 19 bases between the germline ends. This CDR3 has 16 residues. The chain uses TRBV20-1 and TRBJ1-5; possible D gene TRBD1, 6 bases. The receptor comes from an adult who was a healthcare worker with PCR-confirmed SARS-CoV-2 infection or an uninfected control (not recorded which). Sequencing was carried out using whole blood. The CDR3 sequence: CSARKPGGSTDQPQHF. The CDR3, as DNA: TGCAGTGCTAGAAAGCCTGGGGGCTCTACGGATCAGCCCCAGCATTTT.